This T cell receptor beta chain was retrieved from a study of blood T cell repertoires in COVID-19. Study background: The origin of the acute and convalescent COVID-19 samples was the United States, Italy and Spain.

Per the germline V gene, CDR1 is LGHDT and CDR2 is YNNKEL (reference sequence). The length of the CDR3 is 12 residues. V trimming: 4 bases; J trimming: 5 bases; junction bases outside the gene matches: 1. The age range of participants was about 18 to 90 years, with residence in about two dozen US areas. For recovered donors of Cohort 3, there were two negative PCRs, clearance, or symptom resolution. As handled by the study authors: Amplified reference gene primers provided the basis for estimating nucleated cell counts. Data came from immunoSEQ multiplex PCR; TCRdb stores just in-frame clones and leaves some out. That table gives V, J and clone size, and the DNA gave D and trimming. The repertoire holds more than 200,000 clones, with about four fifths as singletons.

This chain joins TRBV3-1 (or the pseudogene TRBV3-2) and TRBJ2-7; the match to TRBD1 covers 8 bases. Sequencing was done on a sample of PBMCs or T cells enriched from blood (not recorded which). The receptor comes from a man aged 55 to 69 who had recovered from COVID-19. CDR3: CASSPGGDEQYF. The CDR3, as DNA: TGTGCCAGCAGCCCAGGGGGCGACGAGCAGTACTTC.